These 4 T cell receptor beta chains share one sample of origin, sequenced in a study of siplizumab effects on memory and regulatory T cells. Clones were read by immunoSEQ multiplex PCR, and TCRdb kept only the in-frame ones, dropping some. Of approximately 7,000 clones listed, more than 60% were seen once; the top ten hold over 45%. The sequencing sample was made of effector memory CD8+ T cells sorted from blood. Subset meaning: unstimulated CD8+ effector memory T cells. The receptors here all came from a human donor in good health.

The V and J genes are TRBV6-5 and TRBJ2-5; possibly TRBD1 or TRBD2 for D (7 bases each). V gave up 2 bases and J gave up 5 bases, with 15 bases separating them. Germline-derived CDR1 and CDR2 are MNHEY and SVGAGI. The CDR3 extends over 15 amino acids. The CDR3 sequence is CASSYEGGGRETQYF. The DNA of the CDR3 is TGTGCCAGCAGTTACGAGGGAGGGGGCAGGGAGACCCAGTACTTC.

This chain connects TRBV9 to TRBJ2-3; 7 bases agree with TRBD2. V shed 0 bases and J 0 bases; nucleotides not matched to a gene: 4. The CDR3 has 16 residues. The germline CDR1 and CDR2 sequences are SGDLS and YYNGEE. CDR3 nucleotides: TGTGCCAGCAGCGTAGTTGGGGGAGGGAGCACAGATACGCAGTATTTT. This codes for CASSVVGGGSTDTQYF.

This clone is medium-sized by share. The gene calls are TRBV4-1 and TRBJ2-2, with D tentatively TRBD1 (5 bases). The germline V gene has CDR1 MGHRA and CDR2 YSYEKL. V gave up 5 bases and J gave up 4 bases, with 8 bases separating them. The CDR3 has 13 amino acids. CDR3 coding DNA: TGCGCCAGCAGCTGGGGCAGCACCGGGGAGCTGTTTTTT. This gives the protein CASSWGSTGELFF.

The J gene is TRBJ1-6, the V gene TRBV2; D gene uncertain. There are 13 residues in the CDR3. The germline V gene has CDR1 SNHLY and CDR2 FYNNEI. V was cut by 3 bases and J by 5 bases, with 5 bases left in between. The CDR3 is CASSETDNSPLHF. CDR3 DNA: TGTGCCAGCAGTGAGACGGATAATTCACCCCTCCACTTT.